The rows below give T cell receptor beta chains drawn from one sample of a study of blood T cell repertoires in COVID-19. Sequenced by immunoSEQ multiplex PCR; TCRdb stores in-frame clones only, minus some. The sample carries 130,000 or so clones, over 75% recorded once. The sample was peripheral blood. The receptors originated from a man in his fifties with acute or convalescent COVID-19. Both conserved end residues are part of each CDR3. Fields, in order: V gene, J gene, clone size, CDR3 protein. Clone size is not always given. Where it is, it says once, few, many or a class for expanded clones.

>TRBV5-1|TRBJ1-3|once
CASSLNFNREKAEGNTIYF
>TRBV4-1|TRBJ2-4|-
CASTETSGRAGSKNIQYF
>TRBV3-1/TRBV3-2|TRBJ2-7|-
CASSQLQALSF
>TRBV19|TRBJ1-2|-
CASSWPGVDYGYTF
>TRBV18|TRBJ1-1|-
CASSPGALEVAFF
>TRBV4-1|TRBJ2-3|-
CASSQIAGVDTQYF
>TRBV9|TRBJ2-1|-
CASSFGLAGVGNEQFF
>TRBV19|TRBJ2-1|-
CASSPLPPGTSDYNEQFF
>TRBV19|TRBJ1-1|-
CASSMGRAVPEAFF
>TRBV29-1|TRBJ1-2|-
CSVPVQGPANYGYTF
>TRBV14|TRBJ2-1|-
CASSQRLAGVFPRDNEQFF
>TRBV6-6|TRBJ1-2|once
CASKMGLNYGYTF
>TRBV4-1|TRBJ2-5|-
CASSQETGGTETQYF
>TRBV7-2|TRBJ1-2|-
CASSLVNRDRGNYGYTF
>TRBV11-2|TRBJ2-2|-
CASSLAGGYTGELFF
>TRBV10-1|TRBJ2-3|once
CASSAGLAETDTQYF
>TRBV4-1|TRBJ2-7|-
CASSPHPAGGNYEQYF
>TRBV4-3|TRBJ2-4|-
CASSQDLGRGVAKNIQYF
>TRBV21-1|TRBJ1-1|once
CASSGLQGKNTEAFF
>TRBV5-1|TRBJ1-4|once
CASSLVPLDRELWRANEKLFF
>TRBV2|TRBJ1-5|-
CASKGGRDNQPQHF
>TRBV2|TRBJ1-5|-
CASSGLSGNQPQHF
>TRBV19|TRBJ2-3|-
CASSIAKPSTDTQYF
>TRBV20-1|TRBJ2-5|-
CSAGSETQYF
>TRBV5-1|TRBJ2-3|once
CASGAGGGTDTQYF
>TRBV29-1|TRBJ2-7|-
CSVGLLAGGYEQYF
>TRBV27|TRBJ2-5|once
CASSFPRLAGRETQYF
>TRBV6-6|TRBJ2-2|-
CASSRPGAGELFF
>TRBV11-2|TRBJ2-1|-
CASSRVPTGRDEQFF
>TRBV11-2|TRBJ2-7|-
CASSLGLAGYEQYF
>TRBV27|TRBJ1-6|-
CASSLHGPIALHF
>TRBV27|TRBJ2-3|-
CASSPLTKTSGRGNTQYF
>TRBV25-1|TRBJ2-7|-
CASSGPRDRTTYEQYF
>TRBV11-2|TRBJ2-7|-
CASSLTGLAGAYEQYF
>TRBV5-5|TRBJ1-5|once
CASSLVQVSNQPQHF
>TRBV7-9|TRBJ1-1|-
CASSPGTGGNTEAFF
>TRBV4-1|TRBJ1-4|-
CASSPPGGTNEKLFF
>TRBV5-1|TRBJ2-2|-
CASKKWTSNTGELFF
>TRBV24-1|TRBJ1-2|-
CATSDSNQGGYTF
>TRBV7-8|TRBJ1-4|-
CASSRTGGFEKLFF
>TRBV6-2/TRBV6-3|TRBJ1-5|-
CASSYSNNTVQNQPQHF
>TRBV7-6|TRBJ1-2|-
CASSLFPGDAYGYTF
>TRBV2|TRBJ1-1|-
CASSGRTGDAEAFF
>TRBV27|TRBJ2-2|-
CATRGQNTGELFF
>TRBV4-1|TRBJ1-1|-
CASSQGRDRGVEAFF
>TRBV10-1|TRBJ1-1|-
CASSEVVGTEAFF
>TRBV27|TRBJ1-5|-
CASSGIGGQPQHF
>TRBV2|TRBJ2-7|-
CASSEEAGRSVYEQYF
>TRBV5-5|TRBJ1-3|-
CASNRVGGNTIYF